This passage covers 25 T cell receptor beta chains from one sample sequenced in a study of cytomegalovirus exposure and HLA in healthy donors. The primer mix had 60 Vbeta and 13 Jbeta primers. The method was immunoSEQ multiplex PCR; TCRdb's version includes in-frame clones alone and lacks a portion of them. The sample lists under 200,000 clones; approximately 12% were seen once. The specimen was PBMCs. These receptors came from a man aged 50 to 60 in good health and CMV-seropositive.

The J gene is TRBJ1-6, the V gene TRBV13, with D perhaps TRBD1 (6 bases). Germline V CDR1 and CDR2: PRHDT, FYEKMQ (reference sequence). The CDR3 covers 14 residues. Deletions cut 2 bases from V and 8 bases from J, with 10 bases between. CDR3 bases: TGTGCCAGCAGCTTACAGGGGCCTTATTCACCCCTCCACTTT. Its translation: CASSLQGPYSPLHF.

This chain joins TRBV7-8 and TRBJ1-6, with D perhaps matching TRBD1 (5 bases). Germline V gene sequence: CDR1 SGHVS, CDR2 FQNEAQ. The ends were cut back, 1 base at V and 7 bases at J, with 17 bases in the middle. CDR3 length equals 17 residues. CDR3 loop: CASSLGQGILGNSPLHF. The CDR3 bases are TGTGCCAGCAGCTTAGGGCAGGGAATCTTGGGGAATTCACCCCTCCACTTT. Full variable domain (outside the CDR3, taken from reference TRBV7-8 and TRBJ1-6): GAGVSQSPRYKVAKRGQDVALRCDPISGHVSLFWYQQALGQGPEFLTYFQNEAQLDKSGLPSDRFFAERPEGSVSTLKIQRTQQEDSAVYLCASSLGQGILGNSPLHFGNGTRLTVT.

The chain links TRBV7-3 to TRBJ1-6, with D maybe TRBD1 (5 bases). The germline gives CDR1 SGHTA, CDR2 FQGTGA. Deletions cut 0 bases from V and 7 bases from J, with 7 bases between. The CDR3 has 14 amino acids. The CDR3 DNA reads as TGTGCCAGCAGCTTAACAGGGGTCAATTCACCCCTCCACTTT. Encoded protein: CASSLTGVNSPLHF.

This clone occurred a few times. The genes are TRBV6-1 and TRBJ1-6; possible D gene TRBD1, 6 bases. The germline V and J ends were trimmed by 1 base and 8 bases, with 12 bases remaining between them. Germline V gene sequence: CDR1 MNHNS, CDR2 SASEGT. The CDR3 totals 15 residues. Here the CDR3 DNA reads TGTGCCAGCAGTGAAGTGGGGACACCCGATTCACCCCTCCACTTT. Its protein product is CASSEVGTPDSPLHF.

This clone came up a few times. This chain connects TRBV7-3 to TRBJ2-2, with 11 bases fitting TRBD2. The CDR3 spans 14 residues. V shed 8 bases, J shed 5 bases, and the junction held 4 bases outside the gene matches. The germline V gene encodes CDR1 SGHTA and CDR2 FQGTGA. The CDR3 loop reads CASGASGGTGELFF. CDR3 DNA: TGTGCCAGCGGGGCTAGCGGGGGGACCGGGGAGCTGTTTTTT.

This clone was counted a few times. The chain joins TRBV15 to TRBJ2-7, with a possible D match to TRBD1 (5 bases). The germline V gene has CDR1 LNHNV and CDR2 YYDKDF (reference sequence). This CDR3 region has 13 residues. V was pared by 0 bases and J by 3 bases, with 6 bases between. As DNA, the CDR3 is TGTGCCACCAGCAGAGATAGGGGCTACGAGCAGTACGTC. This codes for CATSRDRGYEQYV.

V gene TRBV19 combines with J gene TRBJ1-5, with D unclear. V dropped 5 bases and J dropped 5 bases, with 13 bases sitting between them. CDR3 length equals 14 residues. Germline V gene data show CDR1 as LNHDA and CDR2 as SQIVND (reference sequence). The CDR3 nucleotides read TGTGCCAGTAGTCGGGAAGGATTCCATCAGCCCCAGCATTTT. It is translated as CASSREGFHQPQHF.

This clone was seen a few times. This CDR3 reads CASSPRGGSSYEQYF. CDR3 nucleotides: TGTGCCAGCTCACCACGGGGGGGGAGCTCCTACGAGCAGTACTTC. The rearrangement joins TRBV18 to TRBJ2-7, with 7 bases fitting TRBD2. Trimming cost V 1 base and J 0 bases; bases outside gene matches: 3. This CDR3 spans 15 amino acids. Germline CDR1 reads KGHSH; CDR2 reads LQKENI. Full variable domain (outside the CDR3, taken from reference TRBV18 and TRBJ2-7): NAGVMQNPRHLVRRRGQEARLRCSPMKGHSHVYWYRQLPEEGLKFMVYLQKENIIDESGMPKERFSAEFPKEGPSILRIQQVVRGDSAAYFCASSPRGGSSYEQYFGPGTRLTVT.

The chain couples TRBV27 to TRBJ2-5, with D hard to call. V was cut by 2 bases and J by 7 bases, with 11 bases left in between. The CDR3 totals 13 residues. The germline gives CDR1 MNHEY, CDR2 SMNVEV (reference sequence). The CDR3 DNA sequence: TGTGCCAGCAGTTTAAAACCCGGTCGGACCCAGTACTTC. Amino acid sequence: CASSLKPGRTQYF.

The chain uses TRBV6-5 and TRBJ2-7; D may be TRBD1 (5 bases). Trimming shortened V by 4 bases and J by 2 bases, and 12 bases separated the two germline ends. This CDR3 contains 14 residues. CDR1 is MNHEY, CDR2 SVGAGI, per germline. The CDR3 reads CASSSQGGPYEQYV. In nucleotides, the CDR3 is TGTGCCAGCAGTTCCCAGGGCGGTCCCTACGAGCAGTACGTC.

The V gene is TRBV14, the J gene TRBJ2-7; weak D call: TRBD2 (6 bases). CDR1 and CDR2 (germline): SGHDN, FVKESK. The CDR3 sequence is 12 residues long. CDR3 sequence: CLLGDGSPEQYF. CDR3 coding DNA: TGTCTTTTAGGGGACGGGAGTCCCGAGCAGTACTTC.

The CDR3 bases are TGCGCCAGCAGCCAAGGCAGGACTAGCGGGGGGCGAAATGAGCAGTTCTTC. It yields the protein CASSQGRTSGGRNEQFF. The chain recombines TRBV4-3 with TRBJ2-1, with 14 nucleotides matching TRBD2. This CDR3 is 17 amino acids long. In germline, CDR1 is LGHNA, CDR2 YSLEER. The V segment lost 1 base and the J segment 7 bases; nucleotides outside the gene matches: 6.

This clone was found a few times. The V call is TRBV7-6, the J call TRBJ2-3, with a tentative D call TRBD2 (6 bases). The CDR3 sequence is 14 residues long. Germline CDR1 is SGHVS and CDR2 is FNYEAQ. Between the trimmed V and J ends, which lost 2 bases and 6 bases, there was a span of 12 bases. Here the CDR3 reads CASSLFFAGDTQYF. The CDR3 DNA reads as TGTGCCAGCAGCTTATTCTTTGCGGGGGATACGCAGTATTTT.

The sample holds a few counts of this clone. The chain has TRBV18 and TRBJ1-2, with a possible D match to TRBD1 (5 bases). Trimming took off 3 bases at V and 4 bases at J, with 9 bases between the two ends. The CDR3 is made up of 13 amino acids. Germline V gene lookup returns CDR1 KGHSH and CDR2 LQKENI. CDR3 region: CASSPDRSYGYTF. The DNA for the CDR3 is TGTGCCAGCTCACCCGACAGATCCTATGGCTACACCTTC.

The chain uses TRBV5-8 and TRBJ2-3; TRBD1 matches at 12 bases. CDR3 length: 15 amino acids. The V and J ends lost 4 bases and 7 bases, in that order; junction bases with no gene match: 7. Germline assignment: CDR1 SGHTS and CDR2 YDEGEE. The CDR3 DNA follows: TGTGCCAGCAGCCCCGGGACAGGGGGCAGGTATACGCAGTATTTT. This encodes CASSPGTGGRYTQYF.

The genes are TRBV5-1 and TRBJ2-5; D gene uncertain. The germline V gene encodes CDR1 SGHRS and CDR2 YFSETQ. V dropped 0 bases and J dropped 5 bases, with 14 bases sitting between them. This CDR3 region has 15 residues. The CDR3 nucleotides are TGCGCCAGCAGCTTGGGAGGTAGCTTCCGGGAGACCCAGTACTTC. Amino acids: CASSLGGSFRETQYF.

The chain links TRBV5-4 to TRBJ2-5; 9 bases are a match to TRBD1. J lost 1 base, V lost 2 bases, and 9 bases had no gene match. The CDR3 loop spans 17 amino acids. Germline CDR1 SGHNT, CDR2 YYREEE (reference sequence). The CDR3 DNA reads as TGTGCCAGCAGCTTAATGGGACAGGGAGAGGGCCAAGAGACCCAGTACTTC. Residues: CASSLMGQGEGQETQYF.

In this sample, this clone turned up a few times. The J gene is TRBJ1-2, the V gene TRBV6-1, with D tentatively TRBD1 (6 bases). Trimming shortened V by 1 base and J by 4 bases, and 7 bases separated the two germline ends. Per the germline V gene, CDR1 is MNHNS and CDR2 is SASEGT. This CDR3 is 13 amino acids long. The CDR3 bases are TGTGCCAGCAGTGAAGACAGGGTCTATGGCTACACCTTC. Translating it yields CASSEDRVYGYTF.

The table lists this clone with a few counts. The rearrangement links TRBV27 to TRBJ1-2; 8 bases align to TRBD1. V shed 7 bases, J shed 4 bases, and the junction held 5 bases outside the gene matches. The CDR3 runs 13 residues. The germline V gene has CDR1 MNHEY and CDR2 SMNVEV (reference sequence). DNA for the CDR3: TGTGCCAGCAAGGCAGGGGGCGCCTATGGCTACACCTTC. Encoded protein: CASKAGGAYGYTF.

This rearrangement joins TRBV19 to TRBJ2-2, with no clear D. V lost 5 bases and J lost 0, with 10 bases in between. The CDR3 extends over 15 amino acids. Germline V gene sequence: CDR1 LNHDA, CDR2 SQIVND (reference sequence). This CDR3 reads CASSRVQTNTGELFF. CDR3 in DNA: TGTGCCAGTAGTCGCGTACAGACGAACACCGGGGAGCTGTTTTTT.

Only a few counts were recorded for this clone. The V gene is TRBV19, the J gene TRBJ2-3; 7 bases match TRBD1. The CDR3 is 14 residues long. The J segment lost 3 bases and the V segment lost 7 bases, leaving 7 bases of the junction unmatched. CDR1 LNHDA and CDR2 SQIVND come from the germline V gene (reference sequence). This CDR3 reads CASMRGQITDTQYF. DNA of the CDR3: TGTGCCAGTATGAGGGGGCAAATTACAGATACGCAGTATTTT.

This clone has a handful of counts. The rearrangement uses TRBV4-3 and TRBJ1-2, with TRBD1 matching 8 bases. The germline CDR1 and CDR2 sequences are LGHNA and YSLEER. Germline trimming cut 1 base from V and 2 bases from J; bases unmatched to any gene: 3. The length of the CDR3 is 15 residues. The CDR3 DNA is TGCGCCAGCAGCCAAGGGGGACAGGCAAACTATGGCTACACCTTC. As protein: CASSQGGQANYGYTF.

This clone appeared a few times. Written as DNA, the CDR3 is TGCGCCAGCAGCCAAGTTTACAGGGTGGAACAGCCCCAGCATTTT. As protein: CASSQVYRVEQPQHF. J is TRBJ1-5 and V is TRBV4-3, with D tentatively TRBD1 (6 bases). CDR1 LGHNA and CDR2 YSLEER come from the germline V gene. V was shortened by 1 base and J by 7 bases, with 14 bases between the two germline ends. This CDR3 is built from 15 residues.

This clone has only a few counts. The chain joins TRBV29-1 to TRBJ2-7; 10 nucleotides match TRBD2. Germline lookup yields CDR1 SQVTM and CDR2 ANQGSEA. The V segment lost 7 bases and the J segment 5 bases; nucleotides outside the gene matches: 17. CDR3 length equals 16 residues. In nucleotides, the CDR3 is TGCAGCGCTGCGCAACCCCCCGGGACTAGCGCCCACGAGCAGTACTTC. This sequence encodes CSAAQPPGTSAHEQYF.

J is TRBJ2-7 and V is TRBV6-5; TRBD2 agrees at 9 bases. The CDR3 is made up of 15 amino acids. Germline V gene data show CDR1 as MNHEY and CDR2 as SVGAGI. The J segment lost 3 bases and the V segment lost 0 bases, leaving 3 bases of the junction unmatched. The CDR3 nucleotides read TGTGCCAGCAGTTACTCGGTAGCGGGGGACTACGAGCAGTACTTC. This sequence encodes CASSYSVAGDYEQYF.